The rows below give T cell receptor beta chains drawn from one sample of a study of T cell changes during pregnancy in multiple sclerosis. Method: immunoSEQ multiplex PCR; TCRdb's copy keeps in-frame clones and lacks some. This table holds fewer than 60,000 clones, approximately 91% found once. Material: CD8+ T cells from peripheral blood mononuclear cells, obtained after pregnancy. Every receptor here comes from a female donor with multiple sclerosis, enrolled in a pregnancy study. Each CDR3 is given with its conserved first and last residue. D genes are given only for firm matches. Size tells how often a clone was seen (once, few, many) or the class of an expanded clone, and some rows leave it out.

>TRBJ1-2|NA|NA|TRBV27
CASSLYGEPNYGYTF
TGTGCCAGCAGTTTATATGGAGAACCTAACTATGGCTACACCTTC
>TRBJ2-1|TRBD1|NA|TRBV5-1
CASSGGQGEYNEQFF
TGCGCCAGCAGCGGGGGACAGGGGGAGTACAATGAGCAGTTCTTC
>TRBJ1-1|NA|NA|TRBV19
CASYRGIEAFF
TGTGCCAGTTATCGAGGAATTGAAGCTTTCTTT
>TRBJ2-1|TRBD2|NA|TRBV2
CASQTSGVNNEQFF
TGTGCCAGCCAGACTAGCGGGGTTAACAATGAGCAGTTCTTC
>TRBJ2-5|NA|NA|TRBV7-9
CASSLERETQYF
TGTGCCAGCAGCTTAGAACGGGAGACCCAGTACTTC
>TRBJ2-3|TRBD2|NA|TRBV18
CASSPTAQGGGATDTQYF
TGTGCCAGCTCACCAACGGCTCAAGGCGGGGGGGCAACAGATACGCAGTATTTT
>TRBJ2-3|TRBD1|NA|TRBV2
CASSEMGQGMGTDTQYF
TGTGCCAGCAGTGAAATGGGACAGGGGATGGGCACAGATACGCAGTATTTT
>TRBJ2-5|NA|NA|TRBV5-6
CASSLGAGGQTQYF
TGTGCCAGCAGCTTGGGGGCAGGGGGGCAGACCCAGTACTTC
>TRBJ1-2|NA|NA|TRBV29-1
CSVRMQGFYGYTF
TGCAGCGTACGAATGCAGGGGTTCTATGGCTACACCTTC
>TRBJ1-5|NA|NA|TRBV15
CATSPSRDQPQHF
TGTGCCACCAGCCCGAGTCGGGATCAGCCCCAGCATTTT
>TRBJ1-2|TRBD1|NA|TRBV2
CASRNWTGSVYGYTF
TGTGCCAGCAGGAACTGGACAGGGTCGGTCTATGGCTACACCTTC
>TRBJ2-7|TRBD1|NA|TRBV4-1
CASSDEQGADLYEQYF
TGCGCCAGCAGCGACGAACAGGGGGCCGACCTTTACGAGCAGTACTTC
>TRBJ1-2|NA|NA|TRBV7-9
CASTTPVKDGYTF
TGTGCCAGCACCACTCCCGTAAAAGATGGCTACACCTTC
>TRBJ1-4|NA|NA|TRBV19
CASSIDEPMGDEKLFF
TGTGCCAGTAGTATAGATGAGCCGATGGGCGATGAAAAACTGTTTTTT
>TRBJ2-1|NA|once|TRBV11-3
CASSTQGGGQFF
TGTGCCAGCAGCACACAGGGTGGAGGGCAGTTCTTC
>TRBJ1-5|NA|NA|TRBV5-6
CASSSSTQGFSLDQPQHF
TGTGCCAGCAGCTCCTCAACCCAGGGATTTTCCTTGGATCAGCCCCAGCATTTT
>TRBJ1-1|NA|NA|TRBV5-4
CASSLFRGGTEAFF
TGTGCCAGCAGCTTGTTCCGGGGGGGAACTGAAGCTTTCTTT
>TRBJ1-6|TRBD1|many|TRBV7-6
CASSLGTGGGSPLHF
TGTGCCAGCAGCTTAGGGACAGGGGGGGGTTCACCCCTCCACTTT
>TRBJ2-1|NA|NA|TRBV2
CASTTPGLNEQFF
TGTGCCAGCACCACACCCGGACTCAATGAGCAGTTCTTC
>TRBJ1-3|TRBD1|NA|TRBV9
CASSEGQGYTIYF
TGTGCCAGCAGCGAGGGACAGGGATACACCATATATTTT
>TRBJ2-7|TRBD2|NA|TRBV19
CASSMSSGGAHYEQYF
TGTGCCAGTAGTATGAGCAGCGGGGGGGCCCACTACGAGCAGTACTTC
>TRBJ2-7|NA|once|TRBV5-1
CASSLDSSEQYF
TGCGCCAGCAGCTTGGATAGTTCCGAGCAGTACTTC
>TRBJ2-1|TRBD2|NA|TRBV5-8
CASSGPTSGDYNEQFF
TGTGCCAGCAGCGGCCCGACTAGCGGGGACTACAATGAGCAGTTCTTC
>TRBJ2-5|NA|NA|TRBV29-1
CSVEDQSRRVVETQYF
TGCAGCGTTGAAGATCAGAGTCGCAGGGTTGTAGAGACCCAGTACTTC
>TRBJ2-2|NA|NA|TRBV4-2
CASSHEYRDLNTGELFF
TGTGCCAGCAGCCATGAATACAGGGATCTGAACACCGGGGAGCTGTTTTTT
>TRBJ2-1|TRBD2|NA|TRBV9
CASSVGASGGYEQFF
TGTGCCAGCAGCGTAGGGGCTAGCGGGGGGTATGAGCAGTTCTTC
>TRBJ1-2|NA|NA|TRBV21-1
CASSKDGGDYGYTF
TGTGCCAGCAGCAAAGATGGCGGAGACTATGGCTACACCTTC
>TRBJ1-1|TRBD1|NA|TRBV5-1
CASSLVGGGTEAFF
TGCGCCAGCAGCTTGGTAGGGGGCGGCACTGAAGCTTTCTTT
>TRBJ1-2|TRBD1|NA|TRBV29-1
CSAWTGEVDYTF
TGCAGCGCTTGGACAGGGGAAGTCGACTACACCTTC
>TRBJ1-1|NA|NA|TRBV11-1
CASSFGPMTMNTEAFF
TGTGCCAGCAGCTTCGGTCCCATGACAATGAACACTGAAGCTTTCTTT
>TRBJ1-1|NA|NA|TRBV15
CATSRGGEGYNTEAFF
TGTGCCACCAGCAGGGGCGGGGAAGGTTATAACACTGAAGCTTTCTTT
>TRBJ2-3|NA|NA|TRBV9
CASRAEEDTQYF
TGTGCCAGCAGGGCCGAGGAAGATACGCAGTATTTT
>TRBJ1-2|TRBD1|NA|TRBV9
CASSVPQGGINYGYTF
TGTGCCAGCAGCGTACCACAGGGGGGGATCAACTATGGCTACACCTTC
>TRBJ1-1|TRBD1|NA|TRBV18
CASSPGTDSTEAFF
TGTGCCAGCTCACCCGGGACAGACAGCACTGAAGCTTTCTTT
>TRBJ2-7|TRBD1|NA|TRBV4-1
CASSQVPGQGYEQYF
TGCGCCAGCAGCCAAGTTCCGGGACAGGGTTACGAGCAGTACTTC
>TRBJ2-3|NA|once|TRBV27
CASSFGASTDTQYF
TGTGCCAGCAGTTTTGGGGCTAGCACAGATACGCAGTATTTT